Shown below are 14 T cell receptor beta chains from a single sample sequenced in a study of blood T cells in healthy people across ages. Sample-barcoded 5' priming and a J-beta primer mix drove a second PCR of 7 to 11 cycles. MiXCR, run by TCRdb on the 5' RACE reads, gives a single entry per CDR3 protein. Seen here are hundreds of thousands of distinct CDR3 sequences, around 32% observed once, and the top ten hold 15% to 17%. The sample consisted of blood. The source of these receptors is a woman over 75 in good health.

At least ten counts were recorded for this clonotype. V gene TRBV24-1 combines with J gene TRBJ2-5; 9 nucleotides agree with TRBD1. This CDR3 contains 15 residues. Germline V CDR1 and CDR2: KGHDR, SFDVKD. V shed 5 bases, J shed 4 bases, and the junction held 7 bases outside the gene matches. CDR3 DNA: TGTGCCACCAGTGCTAGGGGACAGGGAAGAGAGACCCAGTACTTC. It is translated as CATSARGQGRETQYF.

This clonotype was seen many times. This chain joins TRBV9 and TRBJ2-3; D not certain. The CDR3 is 14 amino acids. Germline V gene sequence: CDR1 SGDLS, CDR2 YYNGEE. With 0 bases removed from V and 3 bases from J, the gap between germline ends came to 8 bases. The CDR3 nucleotides read TGTGCCAGCAGCGTAGCTCTCGAGACAGATACGCAGTATTTT. It specifies CASSVALETDTQYF. Full variable domain (rest looked up from reference TRBV9 and TRBJ2-3): DSGVTQTPKHLITATGQRVTLRCSPRSGDLSVYWYQQSLDQGLQFLIQYYNGEERAKGNILERFSAQQFPDLHSELNLSSLELGDSALYFCASSVALETDTQYFGPGTRLTVL.

Concerning this clonotype itself: A read error may account for a junction end that differs from germline. The gene calls are TRBV27 and TRBJ2-3; D is unresolved. This CDR3 has 13 residues. Germline V CDR1 and CDR2: MNHEY, SMNVEV (reference sequence). In DNA, the CDR3 is TGTGCCGGCAGTTTGCAGTACACAGATACGCAGTATTTT. Its translation: CAGSLQYTDTQYF.

This clonotype occurred once. This could be a read error, since a much larger clone is one nucleotide away. The rearrangement links TRBV7-9 to TRBJ2-4; 9 nucleotides match TRBD1. Gene TRBJ2-7 matches the end of the DNA better, so the J call may be wrong. The CDR3 totals 15 residues. Per germline, CDR1 SEHNR and CDR2 FQNEAQ (reference sequence). The CDR3: CASSFARTGAYEQYF. The CDR3 DNA follows: TGTGCCAGCAGCTTCGCCAGGACAGGGGCCTACGAGCAGTACTTC.

V and J are TRBV28 and TRBJ1-1; perhaps TRBD1 as D (5 bases). V dropped 1 base and J dropped 3 bases, with 12 bases sitting between them. Germline-derived CDR1 and CDR2 are MDHEN and SYDVKM. CDR3 size: 15 residues. CDR3 coding DNA: TGTGCCAGCAGTTTATTTGGGGGTTCTGACACTGAAGCTTTCTTT. Encoded protein: CASSLFGGSDTEAFF.

This clonotype showed up many times. The chain uses TRBV6-1 and TRBJ2-5; the D gene could be TRBD1 or TRBD2 (5 bases each). Germline V gene data show CDR1 as MNHNS and CDR2 as SASEGT. CDR3 length equals 12 residues. The V end was cut by 9 bases, the J end by 5 bases, with 13 bases between. The CDR3 is CASHRGVETQYF. The CDR3 nucleotides are TGTGCCAGTCATAGAGGGGTGGAGACCCAGTACTTC.

This clonotype was counted a few times. J is TRBJ2-7 and V is TRBV2; D not resolved. The CDR3 is 15 amino acids. Germline V gives CDR1 SNHLY, CDR2 FYNNEI. V lost 2 bases to trimming and J lost 3 bases, with 14 bases between them. The CDR3 nucleotides read TGTGCCAGCAGTGAACAAATAGCACCGTTCTACGAGCAGTACTTC. This codes for CASSEQIAPFYEQYF.

The chain couples TRBV5-1 to TRBJ2-4; D unresolved. The end of the DNA aligns better with TRBJ2-7, so the J call may be wrong. The CDR3 loop spans 13 amino acids. Germline V lookup: CDR1 SGHRS, CDR2 YFSETQ. The CDR3 loop reads CASSLALRYEQYF. The CDR3 DNA follows: TGCGCCAGCAGCTTAGCGCTCCGCTACGAGCAGTACTTC.

Many counts were recorded for this clonotype. Here the CDR3 reads CASSSYSGVMYNEQFF. The CDR3 DNA is TGTGCCAGCAGTTCCTATAGCGGGGTAATGTACAATGAGCAGTTCTTC. This rearrangement joins TRBV2 to TRBJ2-1, with 8 bases lining up with TRBD2. J gave up 4 bases and V 5 bases, and 10 bases lay outside the gene matches. The germline V gene has CDR1 SNHLY and CDR2 FYNNEI. The CDR3 is 16 amino acids.

The chain links TRBV2 to TRBJ1-1, with D uncertain. Trimming stripped 8 bases from V and 0 bases from J, with 13 bases between. This CDR3 is built from 14 residues. CDR1 SNHLY and CDR2 FYNNEI come from the germline V gene. DNA of the CDR3: TGTGCCAGCCGCTTTGCAGAGATGAACACTGAAGCTTTCTTT. It encodes CASRFAEMNTEAFF.

This clonotype was counted many times. This sequence joins TRBV2 and TRBJ2-5; maybe TRBD2 (6 bases). Germline V gene sequence: CDR1 SNHLY, CDR2 FYNNEI. Trimming stripped 2 bases from V and 0 bases from J, with 7 bases between. The length of the CDR3 is 14 residues. CDR3 in amino acids: CASSERTNQETQYF. Written as DNA, the CDR3 is TGTGCCAGCAGTGAAAGGACTAACCAAGAGACCCAGTACTTC. Combining the CDR3 with reference TRBV2 and TRBJ2-5 gives the whole variable domain EPEVTQTPSHQVTQMGQEVILRCVPISNHLYFYWYRQILGQKVEFLVSFYNNEISEKSEIFDDQFSVERPDGSNFTLKIRSTKLEDSAMYFCASSERTNQETQYFGPGTRLLVL.

To note about this clonotype: A much larger clone differs from this one at a single base, so this may be a read error. The DNA of the CDR3 is TGCAGTGCAAGCGGGACAGGGAGGTCCGAGCAGTACTTC. It encodes CSASGTGRSEQYF. The genes are TRBV20-1 and TRBJ2-7, with 9 bases lining up with TRBD1. The V gene's germline CDR1 is DFQATT and CDR2 SNEGSKA (reference sequence). The CDR3 has 13 residues. J was trimmed by 6 bases and V by 6 bases; bases with no gene match: 9.

The chain joins TRBV18 to TRBJ1-4; D is undetermined. The CDR3 loop spans 15 amino acids. Trimming shortened V by 2 bases and J by 6 bases, and 13 bases separated the two germline ends. CDR1 KGHSH and CDR2 LQKENI come from the germline V gene. CDR3 coding DNA: TGTGCCAGCTCACCATGGGGTGGATCGGATGAAAAACTGTTTTTT. This gives the protein CASSPWGGSDEKLFF. Full variable domain (remainder filled in from reference TRBV18 and TRBJ1-4): NAGVMQNPRHLVRRRGQEARLRCSPMKGHSHVYWYRQLPEEGLKFMVYLQKENIIDESGMPKERFSAEFPKEGPSILRIQQVVRGDSAAYFCASSPWGGSDEKLFFGSGTQLSVL.

This clonotype was recorded a few times. This sequence may be a read error, since a much larger clone differs from it by one base. The CDR3 DNA is TGTGCCAGCAGCCAAGTGCGGCTACTCTCCTACAAGGAGCAGTTCTTC. It encodes CASSQVRLLSYKEQFF. The rearrangement joins TRBV4-2 to TRBJ2-1, with D uncertain. Per germline, CDR1 LGHNA and CDR2 YNFKEQ. This CDR3 is 16 amino acids long.